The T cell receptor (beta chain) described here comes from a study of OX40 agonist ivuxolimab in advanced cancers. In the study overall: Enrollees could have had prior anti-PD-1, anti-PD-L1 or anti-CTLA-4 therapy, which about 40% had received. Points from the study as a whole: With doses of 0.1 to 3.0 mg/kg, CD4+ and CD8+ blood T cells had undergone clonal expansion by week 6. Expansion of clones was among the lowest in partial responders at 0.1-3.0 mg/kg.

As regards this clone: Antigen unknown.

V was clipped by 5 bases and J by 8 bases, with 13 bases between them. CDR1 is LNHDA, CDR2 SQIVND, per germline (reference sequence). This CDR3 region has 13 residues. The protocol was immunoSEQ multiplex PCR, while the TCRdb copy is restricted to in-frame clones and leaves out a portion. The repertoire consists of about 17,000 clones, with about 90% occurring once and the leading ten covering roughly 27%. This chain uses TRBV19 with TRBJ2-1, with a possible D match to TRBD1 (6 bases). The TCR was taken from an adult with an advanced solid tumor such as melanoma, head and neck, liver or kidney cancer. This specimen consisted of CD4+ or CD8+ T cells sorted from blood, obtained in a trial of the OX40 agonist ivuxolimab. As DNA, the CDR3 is TGTGCCAGTAGTTGGGGCAGGGGTTATGAGCAGTTCTTC. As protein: CASSWGRGYEQFF.